Listed below are T cell receptor beta chains from one sample, sequenced in a study of shared clonotypes between healthy human individuals. Here immunoSEQ multiplex PCR was the method, and the copy in TCRdb shows in-frame clones only, minus some. The table has millions of clones, roughly 91% seen once; the top ten hold 1.5% to 2%. Sequencing was carried out using naive CD8+ T cells from PBMCs. These TCRs come from a man aged 18 to 29 in good health. Some clones in this sample may be carry-over from other donors' samples. Each CDR3 is given with its conserved first and last residue.

TRBJ2-3 | TRBV6-4 | CASRDVPLSTDTQYF
TRBJ2-1 | TRBV7-2 | CASSFLRGLYNEQFF
TRBJ1-1 | TRBV4-1 | CASSQALGDEDTEAFF
TRBJ2-7 | TRBV10-3 | CAIRPQGARGEQYF
TRBJ1-2 | TRBV6-6 | CASSRTPSTSYGYTF
TRBJ2-7 | TRBV19 | CASSGQGPYEQYF
TRBJ1-3 | TRBV29-1 | CSVDGDSGGNTIYF
TRBJ1-2 | TRBV5-6 | CASSLVPANYGYTF
TRBJ1-2 | TRBV27 | CASSPSVNYGYTF
TRBJ2-5 | TRBV28 | CASTLGSQETQYF